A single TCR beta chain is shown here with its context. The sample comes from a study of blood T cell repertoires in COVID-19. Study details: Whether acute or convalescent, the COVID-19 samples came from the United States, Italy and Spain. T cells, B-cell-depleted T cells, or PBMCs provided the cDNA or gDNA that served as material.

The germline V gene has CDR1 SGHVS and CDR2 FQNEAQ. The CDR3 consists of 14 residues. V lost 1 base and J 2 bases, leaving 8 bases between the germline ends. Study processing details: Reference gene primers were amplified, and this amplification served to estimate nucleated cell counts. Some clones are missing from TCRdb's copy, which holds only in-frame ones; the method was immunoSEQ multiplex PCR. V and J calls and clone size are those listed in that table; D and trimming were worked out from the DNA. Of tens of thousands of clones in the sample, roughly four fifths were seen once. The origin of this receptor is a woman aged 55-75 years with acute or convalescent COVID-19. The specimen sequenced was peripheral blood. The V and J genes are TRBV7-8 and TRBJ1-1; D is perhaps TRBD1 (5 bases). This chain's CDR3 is CASSLVWGNTEAFF. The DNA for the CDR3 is TGTGCCAGCAGCTTAGTCTGGGGCAACACTGAAGCTTTCTTT. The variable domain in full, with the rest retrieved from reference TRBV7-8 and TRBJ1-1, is GAGVSQSPRYKVAKRGQDVALRCDPISGHVSLFWYQQALGQGPEFLTYFQNEAQLDKSGLPSDRFFAERPEGSVSTLKIQRTQQEDSAVYLCASSLVWGNTEAFFGQGTRLTVV.